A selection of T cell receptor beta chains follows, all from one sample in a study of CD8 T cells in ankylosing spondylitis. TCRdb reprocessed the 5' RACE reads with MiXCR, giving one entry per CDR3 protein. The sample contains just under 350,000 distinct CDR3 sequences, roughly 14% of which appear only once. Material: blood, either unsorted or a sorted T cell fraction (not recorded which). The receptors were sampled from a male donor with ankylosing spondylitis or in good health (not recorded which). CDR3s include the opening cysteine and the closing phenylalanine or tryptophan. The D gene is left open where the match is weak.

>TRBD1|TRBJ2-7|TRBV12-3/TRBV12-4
CASSATGELYEQYF
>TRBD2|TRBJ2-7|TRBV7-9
CASSLGSGRSNEQYF
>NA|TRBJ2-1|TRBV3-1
CASSPSPYNEQFF
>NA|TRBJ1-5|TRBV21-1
CASSYFRDSNQPQHF
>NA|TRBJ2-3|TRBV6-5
CASSYSILTDTQYF
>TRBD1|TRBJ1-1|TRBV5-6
CASSSKFTGGETEAFF
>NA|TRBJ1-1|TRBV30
CAWRQGLNTEAFF
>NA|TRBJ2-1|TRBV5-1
CASSYGAGQFF
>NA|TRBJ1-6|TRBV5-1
CASSLRGREVSPLHF
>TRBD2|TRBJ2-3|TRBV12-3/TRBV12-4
CASSLASGARADTQYF
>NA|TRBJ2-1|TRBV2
CARGQEEQFF
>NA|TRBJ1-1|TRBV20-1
CSALEGRVTEAFF
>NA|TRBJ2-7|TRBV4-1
CASSQKPDTLGSYEQYF
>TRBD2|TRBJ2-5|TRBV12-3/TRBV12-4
CASSETSVQETQYF
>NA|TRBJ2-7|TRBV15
CATSRDRAETYEQYF
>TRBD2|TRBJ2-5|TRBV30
CAWSRGVGGQETQYF
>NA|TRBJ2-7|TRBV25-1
CASSDGGRGRYEQYF
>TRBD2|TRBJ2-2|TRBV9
CASSVLASGNTGELFF
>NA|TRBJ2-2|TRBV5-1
CASSLEGQSNTGELFF
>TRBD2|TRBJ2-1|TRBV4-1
CASSQEKAGGYGEQFF
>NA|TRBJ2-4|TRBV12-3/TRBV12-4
CASSLVYAAASMGIQYF
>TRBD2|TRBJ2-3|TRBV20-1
CSAKASGGTDTQYF
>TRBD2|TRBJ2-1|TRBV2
CASNLAGVDEQFF
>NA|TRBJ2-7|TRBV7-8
CASSLVPLAYEQYF
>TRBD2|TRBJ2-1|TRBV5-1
CASSLERVAGGEQFF
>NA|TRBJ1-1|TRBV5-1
CASRPGTSNTEAFF
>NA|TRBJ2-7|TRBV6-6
CASSRDESYEQYF
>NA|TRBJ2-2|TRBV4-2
CASSQDLQPGELFF
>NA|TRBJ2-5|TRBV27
CASSLTGLDQETQYF
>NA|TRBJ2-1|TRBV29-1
CSVEGRRSSYNEQFF
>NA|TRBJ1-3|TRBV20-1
CSATLDGGNTIYF
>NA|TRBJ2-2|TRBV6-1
CASSQKRTGELFF
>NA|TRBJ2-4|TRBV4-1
CASSQDISRIRNIQYF
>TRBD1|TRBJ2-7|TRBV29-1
CSVVGQGSSYEQYF
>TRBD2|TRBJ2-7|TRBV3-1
CASSLLSGGMDEQYF
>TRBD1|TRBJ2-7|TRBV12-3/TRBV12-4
CASNEGASREQYF
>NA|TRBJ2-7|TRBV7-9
CASSLIPHYEQYF
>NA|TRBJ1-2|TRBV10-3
CAIRDQTRGMEGYTF
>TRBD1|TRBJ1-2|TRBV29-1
CSVGQEIFGYTF
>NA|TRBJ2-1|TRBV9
CASVSRQRILNEQFF
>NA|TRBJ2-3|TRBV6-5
CASSYSLAQGPDTQYF
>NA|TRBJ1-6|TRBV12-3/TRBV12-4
CASSSRGLNSPLHF
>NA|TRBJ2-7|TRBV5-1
CASSLDGRPYEQYF
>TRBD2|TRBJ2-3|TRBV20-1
CSARELARDTQYF
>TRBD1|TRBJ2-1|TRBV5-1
CASSLGTGGDEQFF
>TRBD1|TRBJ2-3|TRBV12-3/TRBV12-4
CASSPRGQRTDTQYF
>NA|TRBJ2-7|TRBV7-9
CASSLVGLTYEQYF
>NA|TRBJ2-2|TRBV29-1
CSGFEAGELFF
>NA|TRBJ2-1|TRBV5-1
CASSVYRDPYNEQFF
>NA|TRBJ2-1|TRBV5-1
CASSLRGAPSSNEQFF
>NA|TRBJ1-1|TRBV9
CASSPAGGATEAFF
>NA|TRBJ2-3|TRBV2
CASSEKGSARLDTQYF
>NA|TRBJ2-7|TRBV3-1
CASSQDLRGPGQYF
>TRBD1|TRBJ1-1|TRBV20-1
CSLEGRGRRDEAFF
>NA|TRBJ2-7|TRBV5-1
CASSWGPDSSYEQYF
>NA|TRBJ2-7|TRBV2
CASESRFTYEQYF
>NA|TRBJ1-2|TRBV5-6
CASSSPSQAAVINYGYTF